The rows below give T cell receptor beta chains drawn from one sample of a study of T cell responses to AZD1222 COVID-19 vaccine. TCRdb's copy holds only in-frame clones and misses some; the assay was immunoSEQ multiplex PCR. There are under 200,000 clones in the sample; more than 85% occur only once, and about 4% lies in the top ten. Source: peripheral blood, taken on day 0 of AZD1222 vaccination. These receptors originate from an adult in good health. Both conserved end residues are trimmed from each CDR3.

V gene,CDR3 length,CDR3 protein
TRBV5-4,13,ASSSTRGRYETQY
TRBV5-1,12,ASSLVAAGDGYT
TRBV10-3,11,AISGQSNQPQH
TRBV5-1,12,ASSFRDWQETQY
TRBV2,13,ASSAMPGGDTEAF
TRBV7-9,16,ASSSKLRDSPFTRGYT
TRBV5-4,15,ASSSTSGGTGANVLT
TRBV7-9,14,ASSRSASTVDYEQY
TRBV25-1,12,ASARTGESAEQY
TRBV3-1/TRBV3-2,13,ASSQRGGSTDTQY
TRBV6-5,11,ATQGANTDTQY
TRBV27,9,ASSLGYEQY
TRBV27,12,ASTDPRLATEAF
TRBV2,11,ASTRDSQETQY
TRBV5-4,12,ASSLDGSSYGYT
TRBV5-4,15,ASSSPIGATDTGELF
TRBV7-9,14,ASSLALQGASAEAF
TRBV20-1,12,SASIFQGINIQY